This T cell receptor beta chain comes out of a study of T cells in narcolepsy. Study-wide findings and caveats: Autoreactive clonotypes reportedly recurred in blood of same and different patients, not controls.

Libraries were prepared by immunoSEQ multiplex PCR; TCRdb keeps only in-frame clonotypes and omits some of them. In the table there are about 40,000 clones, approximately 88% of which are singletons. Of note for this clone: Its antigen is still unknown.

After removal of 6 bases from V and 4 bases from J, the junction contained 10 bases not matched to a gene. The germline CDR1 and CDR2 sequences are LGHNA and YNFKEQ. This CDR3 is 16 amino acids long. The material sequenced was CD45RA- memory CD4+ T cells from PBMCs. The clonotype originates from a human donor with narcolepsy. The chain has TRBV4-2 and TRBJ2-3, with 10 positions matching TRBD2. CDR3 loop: CASSLYTSGASDTQYF. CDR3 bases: TGTGCCAGCAGTCTTTACACTAGCGGGGCTTCAGATACGCAGTATTTT.